These 23 T cell receptor beta chains were sequenced from one sample in a study of blood T cell repertoires in COVID-19. Some clones are missing from TCRdb's copy, which holds only in-frame ones; the method was immunoSEQ multiplex PCR. The data show approximately 290,000 clones, around 89% seen once. Sample: peripheral blood. These TCRs come from a woman aged 55-70 years with acute or convalescent COVID-19.

The rearrangement links TRBV28 to TRBJ2-2; maybe TRBD2 (6 bases). Per germline, CDR1 MDHEN and CDR2 SYDVKM. The CDR3 spans 14 residues. The ends were cut back, 8 bases at V and 0 bases at J, with 10 bases in the middle. This CDR3 is CASAGPANTGELFF. The DNA for the CDR3 is TGTGCCAGCGCGGGACCGGCGAACACCGGGGAGCTGTTTTTT. Full variable domain (rest looked up from reference TRBV28 and TRBJ2-2): DVKVTQSSRYLVKRTGEKVFLECVQDMDHENMFWYRQDPGLGLRLIYFSYDVKMKEKGDIPEGYSVSREKKERFSLILESASTNQTSMYLCASAGPANTGELFFGEGSRLTVL.

The rearrangement uses TRBV7-9 and TRBJ2-7; D call uncertain. V dropped 4 bases and J dropped 7 bases, with 11 bases sitting between them. The length of the CDR3 is 12 residues. Per germline, CDR1 SEHNR and CDR2 FQNEAQ (reference sequence). The CDR3 here is CASSSHIVEQYF. As DNA, the CDR3 is TGTGCCAGCAGCTCCCACATCGTAGAGCAGTACTTC. Using reference TRBV7-9 and TRBJ2-7 for the parts outside the CDR3, the full variable domain is DTGVSQNPRHKITKRGQNVTFRCDPISEHNRLYWYRQTLGQGPEFLTYFQNEAQLEKSRLLSDRFSAERPKGSFSTLEIQRTEQGDSAMYLCASSSHIVEQYFGPGTRLTVT.

V gene TRBV10-2 combines with J gene TRBJ1-1; 10 bases line up with TRBD1. V lost 2 bases and J lost 1; bases outside the gene matches: 13. Germline V gene lookup returns CDR1 WSHSY and CDR2 SAAADI. The CDR3 is 19 residues long. In DNA form, the CDR3 reads TGCGCCAGCAGTGAGACGAGGGCCGGGACAGGGGACCGGAACACTGAAGCTTTCTTT. Residues: CASSETRAGTGDRNTEAFF.

The chain joins TRBV6-5 to TRBJ1-5; D is undetermined. V was pared by 6 bases and J by 8 bases, with 14 bases between. Germline V gene lookup returns CDR1 MNHEY and CDR2 SVGAGI. The CDR3 totals 13 residues. CDR3 loop: CASRRDGLEPQHF. The DNA for the CDR3 is TGTGCCAGCAGGCGGGATGGTCTGGAGCCCCAGCATTTT.

This chain uses TRBV27 with TRBJ1-1, with TRBD1 identical over 7 bases. This CDR3 spans 14 amino acids. V was pared by 5 bases and J by 6 bases, with 9 bases of the junction left unmatched. Germline lookup yields CDR1 MNHEY and CDR2 SMNVEV (reference sequence). CDR3 nucleotide sequence: TGTGCCAGCAGTATTGACAGGGTGAGGGCTGAAGCTTTCTTT. Translated: CASSIDRVRAEAFF.

Note on this clone: The identical CDR3 is also encoded by other nucleotide sequences in the sample. V and J are TRBV27 and TRBJ1-1; a weak D match, TRBD1 (5 bases). Per the germline V gene, CDR1 is MNHEY and CDR2 is SMNVEV (reference sequence). The CDR3 spans 13 residues. Deletions cut 2 bases from V and 6 bases from J, with 10 bases between. CDR3 DNA sequence: TGTGCCAGCAGTTTAGTTACAGGTGCTGAAGCTTTCTTT. It is translated as CASSLVTGAEAFF.

The genes are TRBV7-6 and TRBJ2-7; TRBD1 matches at 7 bases. The CDR3 has 15 residues. V was clipped by 7 bases and J by 5 bases; unmatched bases: 14. Germline CDR1 SGHVS, CDR2 FNYEAQ. The DNA for the CDR3 is TGTGCCAGCATCCCTCCCCGGGACAGAATCCACGAGCAGTACTTC. This translates into CASIPPRDRIHEQYF.

V and J are TRBV28 and TRBJ1-2; weak D call: TRBD1 (6 bases). Germline-derived CDR1 and CDR2 are MDHEN and SYDVKM. The CDR3 consists of 13 residues. Trimming stripped 6 bases from V and 2 bases from J, with 10 bases between. Here the CDR3 DNA reads TGTGCCAGCAGCCCAGGGGCGAACTATGGCTACACCTTC. Its translation: CASSPGANYGYTF.

The CDR3 sequence: CASLQGELTEAFF. CDR3 DNA: TGTGCCAGCCTTCAAGGGGAATTGACTGAAGCTTTCTTT. This rearrangement joins TRBV18 to TRBJ1-1, with TRBD1 as a possible D gene (5 bases). This CDR3 has 13 amino acids. Germline V gene lookup returns CDR1 KGHSH and CDR2 LQKENI. V gave up 8 bases and J gave up 5 bases, with 15 bases separating them.

This chain connects TRBV29-1 to TRBJ1-2; D is uncertain. Trimming pared 1 base from V and 7 bases from J, leaving 10 bases between. CDR1 is SQVTM and CDR2 is ANQGSEA in the germline V gene. The length of the CDR3 is 12 residues. CDR3: CSVEVVASGYTF. CDR3 nucleotides: TGCAGCGTTGAAGTGGTCGCGTCTGGCTACACCTTC.

The chain couples TRBV6-4 to TRBJ2-3, with D maybe TRBD1 (6 bases). V was pared by 8 bases and J by 2 bases, with 11 bases between. Per germline, CDR1 MRHNA and CDR2 SNTAGT. The CDR3 spans 13 residues. CDR3 DNA sequence: TGTGCCAGCGGTAGGGACATCACAGATACGCAGTATTTT. It encodes CASGRDITDTQYF.

The chain uses TRBV28 and TRBJ1-4, with 7 bases matching TRBD1. J gave up 5 bases and V 4 bases, and 4 bases lay outside the gene matches. Germline V CDR1 and CDR2: MDHEN, SYDVKM. This CDR3 has 14 amino acids. The CDR3 DNA is TGTGCCAGCAGTTCGACAGGGAGAAATGAAAAACTGTTTTTT. Translating gives CASSSTGRNEKLFF.

This clone appeared a single time. This chain connects TRBV30 to TRBJ2-5; D ambiguous. The ends were cut back, 4 bases at V and 3 bases at J, with 6 bases in the middle. The germline V gene has CDR1 GTSNPN and CDR2 SVGIG (reference sequence). CDR3 size: 11 residues. The DNA for the CDR3 is TGTGCCTGGATTACGGAAGAGACCCAGTACTTC. It encodes CAWITEETQYF.

The chain employs TRBV15 and TRBJ2-1, with 8 bases matching TRBD2. This CDR3 comprises 15 residues. J was trimmed by 4 bases and V by 0 bases; bases with no gene match: 2. Germline V gives CDR1 LNHNV, CDR2 YYDKDF (reference sequence). The CDR3: CATSREAGGYNEQFF. The CDR3 DNA sequence: TGTGCCACCAGCAGAGAGGCGGGGGGTTACAATGAGCAGTTCTTC.

The V call is TRBV2, the J call TRBJ2-6; 7 nucleotides agree with TRBD1. The V segment lost 6 bases and the J segment 4 bases; nucleotides outside the gene matches: 9. The CDR3 is made up of 16 amino acids. Germline V lookup: CDR1 SNHLY, CDR2 FYNNEI. This CDR3 is CASSQTGMAGANVLTF. The CDR3 DNA reads TGTGCCAGCAGCCAGACAGGGATGGCCGGGGCCAACGTCCTGACTTTC.

This chain connects TRBV2 to TRBJ2-1, with TRBD2 matching over 11 bases. CDR3 length: 17 residues. V dropped 1 base and J dropped 7; count of bases not matched to a gene: 9. CDR1 is SNHLY and CDR2 is FYNNEI in the germline V gene. Written as DNA, the CDR3 is TGTGCCAGCAGTGAAGTAATACTAGCGGGAGAAGGGAATGAGCAGTTCTTC. Translating it yields CASSEVILAGEGNEQFF. Combining the CDR3 with reference TRBV2 and TRBJ2-1 gives the whole variable domain EPEVTQTPSHQVTQMGQEVILRCVPISNHLYFYWYRQILGQKVEFLVSFYNNEISEKSEIFDDQFSVERPDGSNFTLKIRSTKLEDSAMYFCASSEVILAGEGNEQFFGPGTRLTVL.

V is TRBV6-1 and J is TRBJ2-5, with 13 bases fitting TRBD2. The length of the CDR3 is 15 residues. The V gene's germline CDR1 is MNHNS and CDR2 SASEGT. Unmatched junction bases numbered 3, after V lost 3 bases and J lost 5 bases. The CDR3 coding sequence is TGTGCCAGCAGTGAGACTAGCGGGGGGAGGGAGACCCAGTACTTC. It codes for CASSETSGGRETQYF.

This clone was counted once. The chain couples TRBV19 to TRBJ1-2, with 9 positions matching TRBD1. Trimming removed 5 bases from V and 4 bases from J; junction bases left unmatched: 2. CDR1 and CDR2 from the germline V gene are LNHDA and SQIVND (reference sequence). CDR3 length: 13 residues. Here the CDR3 DNA reads TGTGCCAGTAGTGGGGACAGGGCCTATGGCTACACCTTC. The encoded protein is CASSGDRAYGYTF.

V is TRBV19 and J is TRBJ1-2; the D is unclear. CDR1 and CDR2 from the germline V gene are LNHDA and SQIVND (reference sequence). The CDR3 extends over 12 amino acids. The V end was cut by 9 bases, the J end by 4 bases, with 12 bases between. CDR3 in amino acids: CASTNSLYGYTF. The CDR3 bases are TGTGCCAGCACGAACAGTCTCTATGGCTACACCTTC.

CDR3 DNA: TGTGCCAGCACTTGGACAGCACAAGAGACCCAGTACTTC. This translates into CASTWTAQETQYF. The chain joins TRBV12-3 or TRBV12-4 to TRBJ2-5; the D gene is possibly TRBD1 (6 bases). The CDR3 has 13 residues. V gave up 7 bases and J gave up 2 bases, with 11 bases separating them.

The J gene is TRBJ1-2, the V gene TRBV28; 7 bases match TRBD1. Losses at the gene ends were 5 bases for V and 2 bases for J; bases not matched to a gene: 2. The germline V gene has CDR1 MDHEN and CDR2 SYDVKM. This CDR3 is built from 13 residues. CDR3 residues: CASSPRGNYGYTF. In nucleotides, the CDR3 is TGTGCCAGCAGTCCCAGGGGGAACTATGGCTACACCTTC.

The rearrangement joins TRBV7-2 to TRBJ1-2; no firm D call. Trimming pared 5 bases from V and 4 bases from J, leaving 11 bases between. Germline assignment: CDR1 SGHTA and CDR2 FQGNSA. This CDR3 spans 13 amino acids. The CDR3 nucleotides are TGTGCCAGCAGCCCCCTAGATGGCTATGGCTACACCTTC. Its protein is CASSPLDGYGYTF.

The CDR3 coding sequence is TGTGCCAGCAGTTTGCGAGGGAGTTCAGATACGCAGTATTTT. Its protein product is CASSLRGSSDTQYF. The chain is built from TRBV28 and TRBJ2-3, with D possibly being TRBD2 (5 bases). CDR1 is MDHEN and CDR2 is SYDVKM in the germline V gene. V was pared by 3 bases and J by 4 bases, with 11 bases between. The length of the CDR3 is 14 residues.